This section outlines one T cell receptor (beta chain) sequence together with its context. The data were taken from a study of response to subunit inactivated influenza vaccine. TCRdb reprocessed the RT-PCR reads with MiXCR, giving one entry per CDR3 protein. Counted here are more than 550,000 distinct CDR3 sequences, roughly 12% occurring once; the ten biggest clones make up 10%. The CDR3 has 12 amino acids. Germline trimming cut 8 bases from V and 6 bases from J; bases unmatched to any gene: 10. CDR1 and CDR2 from the germline V gene are SQVTM and ANQGSEA. The sequencing here drew on PBMCs from blood, taken on the day of vaccination. J is TRBJ2-7 and V is TRBV29-1, with 7 bases matching TRBD2. The sequence derives from a man over 45 who received an inactivated influenza vaccine. CDR3 bases: TGCAGCATAACCTCCTCGGGGGGCGAGCAGTACTTC. It codes for CSITSSGGEQYF.